This TCR beta chain derives from a study of T cell responses to AZD1222 COVID-19 vaccine. On this clone: Its cognate antigen is unknown.

From germline, CDR1 is ENHRY and CDR2 SYGVKD. The V end lost 1 base, the J end lost 3 bases, and 10 bases lay between the germline ends. This CDR3 is 15 amino acids long. Assay used: immunoSEQ multiplex PCR; TCRdb lists only in-frame clones, some missing. The sample has 90,000 to 130,000 clones, more than 90% seen once. Study-level results: After two AZD1222 doses, spike-specific TCR breadth and depth rose versus day 0. Possibly, clonal diversity was underestimated; donors were largely white British and included more females. In all cases, repertoires were sampled only after the peak T cell response. Baseline seropositives among AZD1222 recipients totaled only five to seven.

The chain employs TRBV10-3 and TRBJ1-5; unclear D gene. This receptor was taken from an adult who received the AZD1222 COVID-19 vaccine. This specimen consisted of peripheral blood, obtained 28 days after the second AZD1222 dose. Here the CDR3 reads CAISEFERSNQPQHF. In nucleotides, the CDR3 is TGTGCCATCAGTGAGTTTGAACGCTCCAATCAGCCCCAGCATTTT.